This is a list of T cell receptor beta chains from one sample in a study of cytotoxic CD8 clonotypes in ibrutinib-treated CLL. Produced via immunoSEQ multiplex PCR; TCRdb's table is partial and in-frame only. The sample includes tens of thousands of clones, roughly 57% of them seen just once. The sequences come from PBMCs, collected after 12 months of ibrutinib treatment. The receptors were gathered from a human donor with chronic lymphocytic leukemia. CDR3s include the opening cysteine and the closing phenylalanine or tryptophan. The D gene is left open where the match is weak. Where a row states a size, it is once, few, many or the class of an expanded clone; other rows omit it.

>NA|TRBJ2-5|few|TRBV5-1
CASSAQVSQETQYF
TGCGCCAGCAGCGCTCAGGTATCCCAAGAGACCCAGTACTTC
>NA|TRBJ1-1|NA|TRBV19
CASSMRGGTTEAFF
TGTGCCAGTAGTATGAGGGGGGGAACGACTGAAGCTTTCTTT
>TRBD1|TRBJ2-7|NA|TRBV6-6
CASTDRDGITYEQYF
TGTGCCAGCACCGACAGGGACGGAATTACCTACGAGCAGTACTTC
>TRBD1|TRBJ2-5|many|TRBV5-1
CASSSGQGLMQETQYF
TGCGCCAGCAGCTCTGGACAGGGGTTAATGCAAGAGACCCAGTACTTC
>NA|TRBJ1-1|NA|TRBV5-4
CASSREGRDTEAFF
TGTGCCAGCAGCCGGGAGGGGAGAGACACTGAAGCTTTCTTT
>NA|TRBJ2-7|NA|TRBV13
CASSLGGATEQYF
TGTGCCAGCAGCTTAGGGGGAGCGACCGAGCAGTACTTC
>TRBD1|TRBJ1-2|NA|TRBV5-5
CASSLGQGGGYTF
TGTGCCAGCAGCTTGGGTCAGGGGGGAGGCTACACCTTC
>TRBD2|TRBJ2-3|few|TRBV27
CASSGGGLSGRRVKDTQYF
TGTGCCAGCAGTGGGGGGGGGCTTAGCGGGAGAAGGGTCAAAGATACGCAGTATTTT
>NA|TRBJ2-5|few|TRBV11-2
CASSLDYRSQETQYF
TGTGCCAGCAGCCTGGACTACCGATCGCAAGAGACCCAGTACTTC
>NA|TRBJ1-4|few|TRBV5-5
CASSWGWESQEKLFF
TGTGCCAGCAGCTGGGGATGGGAGTCTCAAGAAAAACTGTTTTTT
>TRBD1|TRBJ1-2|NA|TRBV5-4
CASSLGGQGYYGYTF
TGTGCCAGCAGCTTGGGTGGACAGGGTTACTATGGCTACACCTTC
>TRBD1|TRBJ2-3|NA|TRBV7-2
CASSFIYGTGADTQYF
TGTGCCAGCAGCTTTATTTACGGGACAGGGGCCGATACGCAGTATTTT
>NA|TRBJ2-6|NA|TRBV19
CASMPPSNVLTF
TGTGCCAGTATGCCCCCTTCCAACGTCCTGACTTTC
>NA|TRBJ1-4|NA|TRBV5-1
CASSLGTKNEKLFF
TGCGCCAGCTCCCTGGGGACAAAGAATGAAAAACTGTTTTTT
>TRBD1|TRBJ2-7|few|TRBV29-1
CSVEDYKTGTVYEQYF
TGCAGCGTTGAAGATTATAAGACAGGGACGGTCTACGAGCAGTACTTC
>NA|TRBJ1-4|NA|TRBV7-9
CASSRGQGEKLFF
TGTGCCAGCAGCCGTGGGCAGGGGGAAAAACTGTTTTTT
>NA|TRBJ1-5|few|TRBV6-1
CASSGTPGNQPQHF
TGTGCCAGCAGTGGGACACCCGGGAATCAGCCCCAGCATTTT
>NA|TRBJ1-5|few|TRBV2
CASCSESNQPQHF
TGTGCCAGCTGCAGTGAGAGCAATCAGCCCCAGCATTTT
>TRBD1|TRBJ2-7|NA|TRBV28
CASSGLGTGGYEQYF
TGTGCCAGCAGTGGATTGGGGACAGGGGGCTACGAGCAGTACTTC
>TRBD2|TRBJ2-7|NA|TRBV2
CASSGRGTSYEQYF
TGTGCCAGCAGCGGGCGGGGGACCTCCTACGAGCAGTACTTC
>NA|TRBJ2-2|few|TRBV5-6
CASSLEAAQNTGELFF
TGTGCCAGCAGCTTGGAGGCCGCCCAGAACACCGGGGAGCTGTTTTTT
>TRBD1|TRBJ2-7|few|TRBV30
CAWGSGRGKYEQYF
TGTGCCTGGGGTTCGGGCAGGGGGAAATACGAGCAGTACTTC
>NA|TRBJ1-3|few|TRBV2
CATRTEPSGNTIYF
TGTGCCACTAGGACAGAACCCTCTGGAAACACCATATATTTT
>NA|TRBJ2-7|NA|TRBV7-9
CASKSRDNLNSYEQYF
TGTGCCAGCAAGTCCCGGGACAACCTAAACTCCTACGAGCAGTACTTC
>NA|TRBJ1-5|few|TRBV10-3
CAISRGPYQPQHF
TGTGCCATCTCCCGGGGGCCATATCAGCCCCAGCATTTT
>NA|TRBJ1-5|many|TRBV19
CASSMVGSNQPQHF
TGTGCCAGTAGTATGGTCGGAAGCAATCAGCCCCAGCATTTT
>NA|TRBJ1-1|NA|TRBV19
CASTIWAANTEAFF
TGTGCCAGTACCATTTGGGCCGCGAACACTGAAGCTTTCTTT
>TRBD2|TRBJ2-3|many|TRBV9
CASSGDLAGVSDTQYF
TGTGCCAGCAGCGGGGACCTAGCGGGAGTTTCAGATACGCAGTATTTT
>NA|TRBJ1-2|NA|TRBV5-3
CASSPGSGNGYTF
TGTGCCAGCAGCCCTGGGTCAGGGAATGGCTACACCTTC
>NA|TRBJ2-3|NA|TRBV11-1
CASSLAGADTQYF
TGTGCCAGCAGCTTAGCAGGGGCAGATACGCAGTATTTT
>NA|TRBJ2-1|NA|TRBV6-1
CASSGGPGSTTSSYNEQFF
TGTGCCAGCAGTGGGGGGCCCGGGTCGACGACCAGCTCCTACAATGAGCAGTTCTTC
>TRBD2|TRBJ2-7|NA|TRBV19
CASSKKTSGSWYEQYF
TGTGCCAGTAGTAAAAAGACTAGCGGGAGTTGGTACGAGCAGTACTTC
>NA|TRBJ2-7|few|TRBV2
CASKGGREQYF
TGTGCCAGTAAGGGGGGTCGTGAGCAGTACTTC
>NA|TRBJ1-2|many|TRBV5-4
CASSFKGSYGYTF
TGTGCCAGCAGCTTTAAGGGAAGCTATGGCTACACCTTC
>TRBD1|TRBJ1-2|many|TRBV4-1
CASSQTAGGIGYGYTF
TGCGCCAGCAGTCAAACGGCAGGGGGCATCGGCTATGGCTACACCTTC
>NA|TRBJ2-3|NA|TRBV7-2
CASSLRQVGDTQYF
TGTGCCAGCAGCTTGAGACAGGTCGGGGATACGCAGTATTTT
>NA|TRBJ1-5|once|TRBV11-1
CASSKDGYQPQHF
TGTGCCAGCAGTAAGGACGGATATCAGCCCCAGCATTTT
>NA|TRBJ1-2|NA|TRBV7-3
CASSPDGGYGYTF
TGTGCCAGCAGCCCGGACGGCGGCTATGGCTACACCTTC
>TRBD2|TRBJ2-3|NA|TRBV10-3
CAIKGLEGDTQYF
TGTGCCATCAAGGGACTAGAGGGAGATACGCAGTATTTT
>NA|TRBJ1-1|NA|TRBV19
CASSPRDTEAFF
TGTGCCAGTAGCCCAAGGGACACTGAAGCTTTCTTT
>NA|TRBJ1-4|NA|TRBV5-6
CASSFGTTNEKLFF
TGTGCCAGCAGCTTCGGGACGACTAATGAAAAACTGTTTTTT
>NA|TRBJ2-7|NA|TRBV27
CASSPGQNHEQYF
TGTGCCAGCAGTCCCGGACAGAACCACGAGCAGTACTTC
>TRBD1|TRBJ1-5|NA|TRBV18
CASSPGTGYSNQPQHF
TGTGCCAGCTCACCTGGGACAGGATATAGCAATCAGCCCCAGCATTTT
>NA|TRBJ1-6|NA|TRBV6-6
CASSPGTLDSPLHF
TGTGCCAGCAGTCCCGGGACACTTGATTCACCCCTCCACTTT
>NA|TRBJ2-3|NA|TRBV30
CAWSYTDTQYF
TGTGCCTGGAGTTACACAGATACGCAGTATTTT
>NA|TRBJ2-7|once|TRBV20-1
CSARLYEQYF
TGCAGTGCTAGGCTGTACGAGCAGTACTTC
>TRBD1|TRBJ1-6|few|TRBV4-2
CASSQDGGTGGSPLHF
TGTGCCAGCAGCCAAGATGGAGGGACAGGCGGTTCACCCCTCCACTTT
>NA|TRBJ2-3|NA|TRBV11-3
CASSFGYTDTQYF
TGTGCCAGCAGCTTCGGATACACAGATACGCAGTATTTT
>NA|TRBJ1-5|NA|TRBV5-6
CASSLGDQPQHF
TGTGCCAGCAGTTTGGGCGATCAGCCCCAGCATTTT
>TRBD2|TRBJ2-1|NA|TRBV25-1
CASSKLAGEESNEQFF
TGTGCCAGCAGTAAACTAGCGGGAGAGGAGAGCAATGAGCAGTTCTTC
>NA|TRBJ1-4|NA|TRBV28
CASSFSRTEKLFF
TGTGCCAGCAGTTTTTCCAGGACCGAAAAACTGTTTTTT
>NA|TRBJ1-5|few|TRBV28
CASSVNQPQHF
TGTGCCAGCAGTGTAAATCAGCCCCAGCATTTT
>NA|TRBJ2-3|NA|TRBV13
CASSRRPSTDTQYF
TGTGCCAGCAGCCGACGGCCCAGCACAGATACGCAGTATTTT